The 2 T cell receptor beta chains listed next were all sequenced from one sample in a study of blood T cell repertoires in COVID-19. The repertoire was sequenced with immunoSEQ multiplex PCR; TCRdb's copy has only in-frame clones and lacks some. This table holds about 160,000 clones, just over 85% found once. Sequencing was performed on peripheral blood. These receptors all come from a man between 65 and 79 years old with acute or convalescent COVID-19.

The chain combines TRBV5-6 with TRBJ1-2, with a weak D call TRBD1 (6 bases). Germline V CDR1 and CDR2: SGHDT, YYEEEE. This CDR3 region has 16 residues. Trimming took off 1 base at V and 2 bases at J, with 15 bases between the two ends. The CDR3 region is CASSLFGTNLNYGYTF. CDR3 coding DNA: TGTGCCAGCAGCTTGTTCGGGACAAACCTAAACTATGGCTACACCTTC.

In this sample, this clone turned up a few times. The V and J genes are TRBV9 and TRBJ2-3, with TRBD2 matching over 9 bases. Germline CDR1 reads SGDLS; CDR2 reads YYNGEE. Losses at the gene ends were 0 bases for V and 2 bases for J; bases not matched to a gene: 4. The CDR3 length is 16 residues. The CDR3 is CASSVVASGITDTQYF. CDR3 sequence (DNA): TGTGCCAGCAGCGTAGTGGCTAGCGGGATCACAGATACGCAGTATTTT.